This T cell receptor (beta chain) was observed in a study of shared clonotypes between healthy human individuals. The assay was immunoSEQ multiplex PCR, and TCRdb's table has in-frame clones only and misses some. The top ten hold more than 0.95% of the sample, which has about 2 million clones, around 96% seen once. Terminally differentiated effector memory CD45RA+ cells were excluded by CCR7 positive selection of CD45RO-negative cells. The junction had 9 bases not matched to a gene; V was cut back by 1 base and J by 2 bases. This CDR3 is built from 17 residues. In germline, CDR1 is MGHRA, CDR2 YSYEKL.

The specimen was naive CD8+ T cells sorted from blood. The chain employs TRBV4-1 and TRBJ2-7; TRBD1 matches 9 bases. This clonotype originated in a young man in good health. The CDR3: CASSQGLGTGSAYEQYF. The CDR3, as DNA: TGCGCCAGCAGCCAAGGCCTTGGGACAGGGAGTGCCTACGAGCAGTACTTC.